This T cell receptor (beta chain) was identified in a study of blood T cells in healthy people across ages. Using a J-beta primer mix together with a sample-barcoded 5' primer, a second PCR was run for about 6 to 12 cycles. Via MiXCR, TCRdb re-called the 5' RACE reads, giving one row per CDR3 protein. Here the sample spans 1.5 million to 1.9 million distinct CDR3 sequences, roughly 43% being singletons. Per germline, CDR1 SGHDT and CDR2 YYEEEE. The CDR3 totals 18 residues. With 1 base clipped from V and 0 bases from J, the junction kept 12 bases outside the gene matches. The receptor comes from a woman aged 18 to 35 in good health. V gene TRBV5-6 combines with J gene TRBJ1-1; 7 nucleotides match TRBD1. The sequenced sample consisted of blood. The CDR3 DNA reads TGTGCCAGCAGCTTGTCGGCTGGACAGGCGCCCGTGAACACTGAAGCTTTCTTT. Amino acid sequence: CASSLSAGQAPVNTEAFF.